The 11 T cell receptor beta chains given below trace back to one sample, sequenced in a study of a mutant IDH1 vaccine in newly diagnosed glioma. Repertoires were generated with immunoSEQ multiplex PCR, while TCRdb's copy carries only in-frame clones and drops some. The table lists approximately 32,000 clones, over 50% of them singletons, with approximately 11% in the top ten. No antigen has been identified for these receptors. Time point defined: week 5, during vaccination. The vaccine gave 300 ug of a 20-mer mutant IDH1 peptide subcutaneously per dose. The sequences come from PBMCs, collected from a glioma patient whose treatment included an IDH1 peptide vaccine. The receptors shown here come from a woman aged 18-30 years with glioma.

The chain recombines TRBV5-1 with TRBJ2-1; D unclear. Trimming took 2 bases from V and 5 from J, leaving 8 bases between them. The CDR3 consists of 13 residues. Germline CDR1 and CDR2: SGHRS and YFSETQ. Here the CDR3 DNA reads TGCGCCAGCAGCTTTATACAGCACAATGAGCAGTTCTTC. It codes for CASSFIQHNEQFF.

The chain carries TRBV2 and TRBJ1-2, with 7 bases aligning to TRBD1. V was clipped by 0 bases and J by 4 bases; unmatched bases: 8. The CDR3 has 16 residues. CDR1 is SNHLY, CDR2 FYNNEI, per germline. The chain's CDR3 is CASSEALRDRSYGYTF. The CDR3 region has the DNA TGTGCCAGCAGTGAAGCGCTTCGGGACAGATCCTATGGCTACACCTTC.

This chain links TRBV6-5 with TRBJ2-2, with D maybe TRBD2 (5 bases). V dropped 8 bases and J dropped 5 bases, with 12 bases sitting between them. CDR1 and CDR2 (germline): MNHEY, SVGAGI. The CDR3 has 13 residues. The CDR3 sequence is CASWRGGTGELFF. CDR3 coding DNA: TGTGCCAGCTGGCGAGGCGGGACCGGGGAGCTGTTTTTT.

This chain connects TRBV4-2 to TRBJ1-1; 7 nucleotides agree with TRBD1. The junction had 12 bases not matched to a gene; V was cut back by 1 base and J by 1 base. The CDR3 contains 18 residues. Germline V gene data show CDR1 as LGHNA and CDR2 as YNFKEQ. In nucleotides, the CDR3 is TGTGCCAGCAGCCAAGGGACTCCAGGAGGGGGCTCGAACACTGAAGCTTTCTTT. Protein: CASSQGTPGGGSNTEAFF.

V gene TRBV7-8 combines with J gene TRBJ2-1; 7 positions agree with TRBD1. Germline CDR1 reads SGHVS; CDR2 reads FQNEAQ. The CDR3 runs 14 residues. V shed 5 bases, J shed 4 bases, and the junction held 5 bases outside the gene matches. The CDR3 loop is CASSPSTGYNEQFF. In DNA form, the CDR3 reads TGTGCCAGCAGCCCTTCGACAGGGTACAATGAGCAGTTCTTC. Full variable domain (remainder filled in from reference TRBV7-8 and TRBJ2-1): GAGVSQSPRYKVAKRGQDVALRCDPISGHVSLFWYQQALGQGPEFLTYFQNEAQLDKSGLPSDRFFAERPEGSVSTLKIQRTQQEDSAVYLCASSPSTGYNEQFFGPGTRLTVL.

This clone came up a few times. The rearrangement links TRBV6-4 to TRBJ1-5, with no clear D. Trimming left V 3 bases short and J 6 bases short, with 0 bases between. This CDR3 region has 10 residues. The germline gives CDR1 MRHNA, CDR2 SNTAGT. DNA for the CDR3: TGTGCCAGCAGTGATCAGCCCCAGCATTTT. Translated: CASSDQPQHF.

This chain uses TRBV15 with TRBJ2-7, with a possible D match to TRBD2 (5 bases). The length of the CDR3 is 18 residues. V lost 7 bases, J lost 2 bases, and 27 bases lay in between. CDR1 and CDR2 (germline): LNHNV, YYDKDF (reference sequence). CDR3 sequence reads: CATMRSQAQGEGTYEQYF. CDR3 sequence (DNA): TGTGCCACCATGAGGTCTCAGGCCCAAGGAGAGGGCACCTACGAGCAGTACTTC.

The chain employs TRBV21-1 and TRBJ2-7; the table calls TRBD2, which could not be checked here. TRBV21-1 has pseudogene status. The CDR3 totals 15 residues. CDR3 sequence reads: CASSNTSGSSYEQYF. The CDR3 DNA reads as TGTGCCAGCAGTAATACTAGCGGGAGTAGCTACGAGCAGTACTTC.

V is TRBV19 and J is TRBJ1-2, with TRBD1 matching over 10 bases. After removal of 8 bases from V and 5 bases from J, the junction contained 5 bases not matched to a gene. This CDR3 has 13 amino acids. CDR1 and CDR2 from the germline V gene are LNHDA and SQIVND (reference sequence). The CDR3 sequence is CASGPGQGYGYTF. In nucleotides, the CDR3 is TGTGCCAGTGGTCCGGGACAGGGGTATGGCTACACCTTC.

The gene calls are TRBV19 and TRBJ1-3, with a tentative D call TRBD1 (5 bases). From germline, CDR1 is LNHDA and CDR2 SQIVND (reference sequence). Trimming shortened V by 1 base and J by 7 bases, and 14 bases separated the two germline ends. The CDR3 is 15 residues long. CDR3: CASSIGRGARNTIYF. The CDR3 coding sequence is TGTGCCAGTAGTATAGGTAGGGGCGCGCGGAACACCATATATTTT. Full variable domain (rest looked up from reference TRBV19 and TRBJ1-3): DGGITQSPKYLFRKEGQNVTLSCEQNLNHDAMYWYRQDPGQGLRLIYYSQIVNDFQKGDIAEGYSVSREKKESFPLTVTSAQKNPTAFYLCASSIGRGARNTIYFGEGSWLTVV.

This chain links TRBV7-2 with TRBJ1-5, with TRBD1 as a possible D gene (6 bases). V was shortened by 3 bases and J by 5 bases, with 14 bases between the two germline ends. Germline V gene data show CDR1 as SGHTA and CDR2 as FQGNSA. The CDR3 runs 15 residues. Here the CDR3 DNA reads TGTGCCAGCAGCTTGGGCTCGGGGGCCCATCAGCCCCAGCATTTT. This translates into CASSLGSGAHQPQHF. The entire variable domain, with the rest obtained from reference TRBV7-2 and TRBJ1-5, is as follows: GAGVSQSPSNKVTEKGKDVELRCDPISGHTALYWYRQSLGQGLEFLIYFQGNSAPDKSGLPSDRFSAERTGGSVSTLTIQRTQQEDSAVYLCASSLGSGAHQPQHFGDGTRLSIL.